This T cell receptor (beta chain) was observed in a study of cytotoxic CD8 clonotypes in ibrutinib-treated CLL. This clone was seen a few times. Its specificity is unknown. The study, taken as a whole, reports: Whereas clonality rose at ibrutinib response, it declined toward baseline at progression. Treatment saw public clonotypes, which were uncommon, either contract or stay stable.

TCRdb's table, derived via immunoSEQ multiplex PCR, lists solely in-frame clones and lacks some. The sample lists roughly 330,000 clones; approximately 67% were seen once. The CDR3 totals 14 residues. V gave up 8 bases and J gave up 3 bases, with 17 bases separating them. Germline V gene sequence: CDR1 SGHRS, CDR2 YFSETQ. Sample: PBMCs, taken after 36 months of ibrutinib treatment. The V gene is TRBV5-1, the J gene TRBJ2-5; D is perhaps TRBD2 (5 bases). This TCR was recovered from a human donor with chronic lymphocytic leukemia. The DNA of the CDR3 is TGCGCCAGTTTCCCTACTAGTGGGGAAGAGACCCAGTACTTC. Amino acid sequence: CASFPTSGEETQYF. Filled out from reference TRBV5-1 and TRBJ2-5, the complete variable domain reads KAGVTQTPRYLIKTRGQQVTLSCSPISGHRSVSWYQQTPGQGLQFLFEYFSETQRNKGNFPGRFSGRQFSNSRSEMNVSTLELGDSALYLCASFPTSGEETQYFGPGTRLLVL.